A selection of T cell receptor beta chains follows, all from one sample in a study of radiation and T cells in renal cell carcinoma. Here immunoSEQ multiplex PCR was the method, and the copy in TCRdb shows in-frame clones only, minus some. The table lists some 120,000 clones, more than 75% of them singletons, with around 6% in the top ten. The specimen comprised blood, sampled from a patient whose treatment included radiotherapy and nephrectomy. All receptors come from a woman between 65 and 79 years old with renal cell carcinoma. The CDR3 runs from the conserved cysteine through the conserved F or W. Fields, in order: clone size, J gene, V gene, D gene, CDR3 protein, CDR3 DNA. A D gene is named only where the DNA matches it firmly. Clone size appears in some rows only: once, few, many, or a class for an expanded clone.

NA TRBJ2-2 TRBV7-6 TRBD1 CASSFGDRGNTGELFF TGTGCCAGCAGTTTTGGGGACAGGGGTAACACCGGGGAGCTGTTTTTT
NA TRBJ2-2 TRBV5-1 NA CASSGQTRVNTGELFF TGCGCCAGCAGCGGACAGACTCGGGTAAACACCGGGGAGCTGTTTTTT
few TRBJ1-1 TRBV19 NA CASSIRLLSDTEAFF TGTGCCAGTAGTATCCGCCTCCTAAGTGACACTGAAGCTTTCTTT
NA TRBJ1-5 TRBV7-6 NA CASSLDPSRNQPQHF TGTGCCAGCAGCTTAGACCCCTCACGCAATCAGCCCCAGCATTTT
NA TRBJ1-6 TRBV19 TRBD1 CASSMGQGGSPLHF TGTGCCAGTAGTATGGGACAGGGGGGTTCACCCCTCCACTTT
NA TRBJ2-2 TRBV7-8 TRBD1 CASSSDRGWGGELFF TGTGCCAGCAGCTCCGACAGGGGATGGGGCGGGGAGCTGTTTTTT
once TRBJ1-6 TRBV9 NA CASSGSGSFNSPLHF TGTGCCAGCAGCGGATCCGGCAGTTTTAATTCACCCCTCCACTTT
NA TRBJ2-3 TRBV27 NA CASRLHQTDTQYF TGTGCCAGCAGACTCCATCAAACAGATACGCAGTATTTT
NA TRBJ2-2 TRBV19 NA CASSIQGSTGELFF TGTGCCAGTAGTATTCAGGGGAGCACCGGGGAGCTGTTTTTT
NA TRBJ2-4 TRBV19 NA CASRPPGTEGIQYF TGTGCCAGTAGGCCTCCGGGGACCGAGGGGATTCAGTACTTC
NA TRBJ1-5 TRBV9 NA CASSEDISNQPQHF TGTGCCAGCAGCGAGGACATTAGCAATCAGCCCCAGCATTTT
NA TRBJ2-7 TRBV29-1 NA CSVDRGHEQYF TGCAGCGTTGACAGGGGTCACGAGCAGTACTTC
NA TRBJ1-6 TRBV27 NA CASSPPRGNSPLHF TGTGCCAGCAGTCCCCCAAGGGGAAATTCACCCCTCCACTTT
NA TRBJ1-2 TRBV19 TRBD1 CASSQGQGLGYTF TGTGCCAGTAGTCAGGGACAGGGTTTGGGCTACACCTTC
NA TRBJ2-5 TRBV5-1 NA CASSLVGQPQETQYF TGCGCCAGCAGCTTGGTTGGGCAGCCCCAAGAGACCCAGTACTTC